This paragraph reports one TCR beta chain. The antigen is undetermined. Only in-frame clones appear in the TCRdb table, and some are missing; sequencing was by immunoSEQ multiplex PCR. The repertoire holds some 2,000,000 clones, around 95% seen once, with roughly 0.13% in the top ten. The sample comes from a study of shared clonotypes between healthy human individuals. At the level of the study: Used for every donor were three CD4 naive, three CD4 memory, two CD8 naive and one CD8 memory plate. Whole-study findings and limits: Memory subsets had estimated richness that was generally smaller than that of naive subsets. In the sorted subsets, rarefaction showed sequencing was incomplete despite large depth.

Trimming pared 0 bases from V and 5 bases from J, leaving 7 bases between. The CDR3 is 14 amino acids. Germline values: CDR1 PRHDT, CDR2 FYEKMQ (reference sequence). This TCR was sampled from a man younger than 30 in good health. The rearrangement joins TRBV13 to TRBJ1-4; TRBD1 might be the D (5 bases). Sequenced: naive CD4+ T cells sorted from blood. Subset meaning: CD45RA+ positively selected. Here the CDR3 reads CASSLGGRNEKLFF. Written as DNA, the CDR3 is TGTGCCAGCAGCTTAGGGGGGCGGAATGAAAAACTGTTTTTT.